One and the same sample provided the 24 T cell receptor beta chains below, sequenced in a study of shared clonotypes between healthy human individuals. TCRdb's table, derived via immunoSEQ multiplex PCR, lists solely in-frame clones and lacks some. The repertoire holds under 2,500,000 clones, with approximately 94% as singletons. The specimen was naive CD4+ T cells sorted from blood. Subset given: CD45RA+ positively selected. The receptors derive from a man aged 18-30 years in good health.

The rearrangement uses TRBV7-2 and TRBJ2-4; 7 bases align to TRBD2. CDR1 is SGHTA and CDR2 is FQGNSA in the germline V gene. This CDR3 has 15 amino acids. J gave up 6 bases and V 2 bases, and 7 bases lay outside the gene matches. In DNA, the CDR3 is TGTGCCAGCAGCTTATCGGGGAGGGGCGGAAACATTCAGTACTTC. Amino acids: CASSLSGRGGNIQYF.

The V and J genes are TRBV7-9 and TRBJ2-2, with D maybe TRBD1 (6 bases). Germline V CDR1 and CDR2: SEHNR, FQNEAQ (reference sequence). The V end was cut by 5 bases, the J end by 6 bases, with 13 bases between. The CDR3 runs 14 residues. The CDR3: CASSPLGQSGELFF. The CDR3 DNA sequence: TGTGCCAGCAGCCCGCTCGGACAGTCCGGGGAGCTGTTTTTT.

With respect to this clone: Other DNA sequences in this sample translate to the same CDR3. This rearrangement joins TRBV30 to TRBJ2-3; weak D call: TRBD2 (5 bases). The CDR3 is made up of 14 amino acids. Germline assignment: CDR1 GTSNPN and CDR2 SVGIG (reference sequence). Trimming stripped 2 bases from V and 0 bases from J, with 9 bases between. The DNA of the CDR3 is TGTGCCTGGAGTCCCGGCGGGAGCACAGATACGCAGTATTTT. It translates to CAWSPGGSTDTQYF.

V and J are TRBV7-2 and TRBJ2-2, with 9 positions matching TRBD2. After removal of 5 bases from V and 7 bases from J, the junction contained 8 bases not matched to a gene. In germline, CDR1 is SGHTA, CDR2 FQGNSA. The CDR3 length is 15 residues. This chain's CDR3 is CASSPGLAISGELFF. In DNA form, the CDR3 reads TGTGCCAGCAGCCCGGGACTAGCAATTAGCGGGGAGCTGTTTTTT.

The rearrangement joins TRBV28 to TRBJ1-5; 7 bases agree with TRBD1. CDR1 is MDHEN, CDR2 SYDVKM, per germline. This CDR3 is 16 amino acids long. V trimming: 2 bases; J trimming: 3 bases; junction bases outside the gene matches: 7. Here the CDR3 DNA reads TGTGCCAGCAGTTTAGAGGGCAGGGGGTCCAATCAGCCCCAGCATTTT. This sequence encodes CASSLEGRGSNQPQHF.

The rearrangement joins TRBV6-6 to TRBJ2-7, with D possibly being TRBD1 (6 bases). The CDR3 has 15 amino acids. V lost 2 bases to trimming and J lost 0 bases, with 11 bases between them. Germline V gene lookup returns CDR1 MNHNY and CDR2 SVGAGI (reference sequence). In DNA, the CDR3 is TGTGCCAGCAGTTACGGACAGTTTTCCTCCTACGAGCAGTACTTC. Protein: CASSYGQFSSYEQYF.

The chain joins TRBV11-2 to TRBJ1-1, with a possible D match to TRBD1 (5 bases). The CDR3 has 15 amino acids. Per germline, CDR1 SGHAT and CDR2 FQNNGV. Trimming stripped 0 bases from V and 1 base from J, with 9 bases between. DNA for the CDR3: TGTGCCAGCAGCTTAGATCCAGGGTGGAACACTGAAGCTTTCTTT. Protein product: CASSLDPGWNTEAFF.

The J gene is TRBJ2-3, the V gene TRBV6-5; D unresolved. This CDR3 comprises 13 residues. The V gene's germline CDR1 is MNHEY and CDR2 SVGAGI. V lost 8 bases and J 1 base, leaving 10 bases between the germline ends. The CDR3 protein is CASVPTGTDTQYF. Written as DNA, the CDR3 is TGTGCCAGCGTCCCTACGGGCACAGATACGCAGTATTTT.

The V gene is TRBV30, the J gene TRBJ2-5, with 7 bases identical to TRBD2. The junction had 10 bases not matched to a gene; V was cut back by 3 bases and J by 0 bases. The germline V gene encodes CDR1 GTSNPN and CDR2 SVGIG (reference sequence). The CDR3 covers 16 residues. The CDR3 here is CAWSVPLSGNQETQYF. DNA for the CDR3: TGTGCCTGGAGCGTTCCCCTCAGCGGGAACCAAGAGACCCAGTACTTC.

The chain recombines TRBV27 with TRBJ1-2; D is perhaps TRBD1 (5 bases). The V gene's germline CDR1 is MNHEY and CDR2 SMNVEV (reference sequence). The V and J ends lost 5 bases and 8 bases respectively, with 24 bases between them. This CDR3 contains 16 residues. CDR3 coding DNA: TGTGCCAGCAGTCCCATCCCCCGTTCGGGGGGACTAGGCTACACCTTC. The encoded protein is CASSPIPRSGGLGYTF.

The chain recombines TRBV6-1 with TRBJ2-1; 13 bases are shared with TRBD2. Germline V gene data show CDR1 as MNHNS and CDR2 as SASEGT. There are 15 residues in the CDR3. The V segment lost 7 bases and the J segment 9 bases; nucleotides outside the gene matches: 9. CDR3 coding DNA: TGTGCCAGCATCGAAGGACTAGCGGGAGTGGGTGAGCAGTTCTTC. It specifies CASIEGLAGVGEQFF.

The chain employs TRBV5-1 and TRBJ2-3; TRBD1 is a possible D gene (5 bases). Per germline, CDR1 SGHRS and CDR2 YFSETQ. CDR3 length: 13 amino acids. Deletions cut 4 bases from V and 4 bases from J, with 10 bases between. This chain's CDR3 is CASSPSTADTQYF. In DNA form, the CDR3 reads TGCGCCAGCAGCCCGTCGACAGCAGATACGCAGTATTTT.

This sequence joins TRBV5-1 and TRBJ2-4; a possible D gene is TRBD1 (6 bases). Trimming took off 0 bases at V and 8 bases at J, with 15 bases between the two ends. CDR3 length equals 15 residues. Per germline, CDR1 SGHRS and CDR2 YFSETQ. The DNA of the CDR3 is TGCGCCAGCAGCTTGGCCAATGGCAGGGGTGACATTCAGTACTTC. Protein sequence: CASSLANGRGDIQYF. The variable domain in full, completed from reference TRBV5-1 and TRBJ2-4, reads KAGVTQTPRYLIKTRGQQVTLSCSPISGHRSVSWYQQTPGQGLQFLFEYFSETQRNKGNFPGRFSGRQFSNSRSEMNVSTLELGDSALYLCASSLANGRGDIQYFGAGTRLSVL.

The rearrangement uses TRBV15 and TRBJ1-6; D gene unclear. The CDR3 runs 15 residues. Trimming removed 5 bases at V and 6 bases at J, with 14 bases between. Germline V gives CDR1 LNHNV, CDR2 YYDKDF (reference sequence). CDR3 nucleotides: TGTGCCACCAGCCGATCGACGGAGGCTAATTCACCCCTCCACTTT. This encodes CATSRSTEANSPLHF.

The chain has TRBV5-1 and TRBJ2-2, with 8 bases matching TRBD1. Per the germline V gene, CDR1 is SGHRS and CDR2 is YFSETQ. There are 15 residues in the CDR3. Trimming took 1 base from V and 5 from J; bases not matched to a gene: 4. The CDR3 protein is CASSLQGARTGELFF. The CDR3 DNA follows: TGCGCCAGCAGCTTGCAGGGGGCCAGGACCGGGGAGCTGTTTTTT.

V is TRBV30 and J is TRBJ1-4; D is possibly TRBD1 (5 bases). Per germline, CDR1 GTSNPN and CDR2 SVGIG (reference sequence). Deletions cut 8 bases from V and 6 bases from J, with 13 bases between. This CDR3 is 12 amino acids long. CDR3: CARGEGHEKLFF. The CDR3 DNA reads as TGTGCCCGGGGGGAAGGGCATGAAAAACTGTTTTTT.

Comments on this clone: The same CDR3 can be traced to other DNA sequences in this sample. V is TRBV10-3 and J is TRBJ1-1, with no clear D. Trimming shortened V by 0 bases and J by 2 bases, and 7 bases separated the two germline ends. Germline loops: CDR1 ENHRY, CDR2 SYGVKD. The CDR3 spans 14 residues. CDR3 protein: CAISESRVNTEAFF. The DNA of the CDR3 is TGTGCCATCAGTGAGTCCCGGGTCAACACTGAAGCTTTCTTT.

The CDR3 here is CASSLIRGLGDSPLHF. For the CDR3, the DNA is TGTGCCAGCAGCTTAATTAGGGGACTAGGGGATTCACCCCTCCACTTT. This sequence joins TRBV7-9 and TRBJ1-6; tentatively, D is TRBD1 (5 bases). V was cut by 2 bases and J by 8 bases, with 16 bases left in between. Germline V gives CDR1 SEHNR, CDR2 FQNEAQ (reference sequence). The CDR3 spans 16 residues.

The chain has TRBV5-4 and TRBJ2-7; 8 bases map to TRBD2. Per germline, CDR1 SGHNT and CDR2 YYREEE (reference sequence). The V segment lost 4 bases and the J segment 5 bases; nucleotides outside the gene matches: 14. The CDR3 spans 16 residues. The CDR3 DNA sequence: TGTGCCAGCAGCCCGAGGCCGGGACTAGGGAGCAACGAGCAGTACTTC. This encodes CASSPRPGLGSNEQYF.

This chain joins TRBV5-6 and TRBJ2-5; 12 bases map to TRBD1. J gave up 6 bases and V 0 bases, and 6 bases lay outside the gene matches. Per the germline V gene, CDR1 is SGHDT and CDR2 is YYEEEE. The CDR3 has 16 residues. CDR3 sequence: CASSLGGTGGGKTQYF. In DNA, the CDR3 is TGTGCCAGCAGCTTGGGAGGGACAGGGGGCGGGAAGACCCAGTACTTC.

This rearrangement joins TRBV2 to TRBJ1-2; D not certain. Trimming cost V 4 bases and J 6 bases, with 12 bases left between them. The CDR3 loop spans 13 amino acids. Germline V CDR1 and CDR2: SNHLY, FYNNEI. CDR3 nucleotide sequence: TGTGCCAGCAGTGGTGACGGCTTCGATGGCTACACCTTC. Its protein is CASSGDGFDGYTF.

This chain connects TRBV7-9 to TRBJ2-3; D is ambiguous. The CDR3 covers 14 residues. Germline loops: CDR1 SEHNR, CDR2 FQNEAQ (reference sequence). The V and J ends lost 5 bases and 2 bases respectively, with 11 bases between them. CDR3 bases: TGTGCCAGCAGCCCCTCGACGCACACAGATACGCAGTATTTT. Translation gives CASSPSTHTDTQYF.

The chain links TRBV5-1 to TRBJ2-7; 10 nucleotides line up with TRBD1. The CDR3 has 15 residues. V gave up 4 bases and J gave up 6 bases; unmatched junction bases: 10. Germline assignment: CDR1 SGHRS and CDR2 YFSETQ. CDR3 protein: CASSPSGTGAPEQYF. The CDR3 bases are TGCGCCAGCAGCCCTTCCGGGACAGGGGCCCCCGAGCAGTACTTC.

This chain connects TRBV5-1 to TRBJ1-5, with a possible D match to TRBD1 (6 bases). Trimming stripped 1 base from V and 3 bases from J, with 11 bases between. The CDR3 is made up of 15 amino acids. CDR1 and CDR2 (germline): SGHRS, YFSETQ. CDR3 sequence (DNA): TGCGCCAGCAGCTTGAACAGGGAGGCCAATCAGCCCCAGCATTTT. It specifies CASSLNREANQPQHF.